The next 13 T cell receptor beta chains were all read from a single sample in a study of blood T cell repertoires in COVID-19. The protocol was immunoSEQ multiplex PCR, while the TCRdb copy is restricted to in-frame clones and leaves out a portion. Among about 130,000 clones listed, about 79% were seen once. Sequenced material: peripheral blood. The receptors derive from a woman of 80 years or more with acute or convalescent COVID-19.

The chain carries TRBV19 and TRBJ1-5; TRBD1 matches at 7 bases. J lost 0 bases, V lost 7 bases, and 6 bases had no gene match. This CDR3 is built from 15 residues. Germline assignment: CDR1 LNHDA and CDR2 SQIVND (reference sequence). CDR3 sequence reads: CASTPTGSSNQPQHF. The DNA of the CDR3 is TGTGCCAGTACCCCGACAGGGTCTAGCAATCAGCCCCAGCATTTT.

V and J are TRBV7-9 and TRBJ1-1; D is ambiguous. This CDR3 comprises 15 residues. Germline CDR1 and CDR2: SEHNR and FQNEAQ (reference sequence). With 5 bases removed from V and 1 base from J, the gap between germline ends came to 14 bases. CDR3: CASSPPRKENTEAFF. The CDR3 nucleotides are TGTGCCAGCAGCCCCCCGCGGAAGGAGAACACTGAAGCTTTCTTT. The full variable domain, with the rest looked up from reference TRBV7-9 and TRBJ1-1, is DTGVSQNPRHKITKRGQNVTFRCDPISEHNRLYWYRQTLGQGPEFLTYFQNEAQLEKSRLLSDRFSAERPKGSFSTLEIQRTEQGDSAMYLCASSPPRKENTEAFFGQGTRLTVV.

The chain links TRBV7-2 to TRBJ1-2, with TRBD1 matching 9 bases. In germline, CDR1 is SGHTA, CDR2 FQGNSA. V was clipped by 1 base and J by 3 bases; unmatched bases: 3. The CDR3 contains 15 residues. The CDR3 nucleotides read TGTGCCAGCAGCTTAGTTGGGACAGGGCACTATGGCTACACCTTC. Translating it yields CASSLVGTGHYGYTF. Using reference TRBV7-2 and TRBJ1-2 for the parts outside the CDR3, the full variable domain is GAGVSQSPSNKVTEKGKDVELRCDPISGHTALYWYRQSLGQGLEFLIYFQGNSAPDKSGLPSDRFSAERTGGSVSTLTIQRTQQEDSAVYLCASSLVGTGHYGYTFGSGTRLTVV.

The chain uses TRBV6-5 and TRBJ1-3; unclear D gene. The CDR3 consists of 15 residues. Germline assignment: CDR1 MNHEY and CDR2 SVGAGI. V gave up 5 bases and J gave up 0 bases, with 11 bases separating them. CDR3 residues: CASSRTGDSGNTIYF. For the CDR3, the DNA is TGTGCCAGCAGTCGGACTGGGGACTCTGGAAACACCATATATTTT.

As DNA, the CDR3 is TGTGCCAGCACTACAGGGGGTTCCTACAATGAGCAGTTCTTC. Its translation is CASTTGGSYNEQFF. The V call is TRBV28, the J call TRBJ2-1, with 8 bases identical to TRBD1. The CDR3 is made up of 14 amino acids. V dropped 7 bases and J dropped 1; count of bases not matched to a gene: 3. Germline values: CDR1 MDHEN, CDR2 SYDVKM.

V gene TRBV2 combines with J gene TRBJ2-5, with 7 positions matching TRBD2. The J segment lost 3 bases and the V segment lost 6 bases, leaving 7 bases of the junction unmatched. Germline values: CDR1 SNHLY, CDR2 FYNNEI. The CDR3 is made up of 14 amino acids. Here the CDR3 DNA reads TGTGCCAGCAGATTAGCGGGTACTGAAGAGACCCAGTACTTC. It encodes CASRLAGTEETQYF.

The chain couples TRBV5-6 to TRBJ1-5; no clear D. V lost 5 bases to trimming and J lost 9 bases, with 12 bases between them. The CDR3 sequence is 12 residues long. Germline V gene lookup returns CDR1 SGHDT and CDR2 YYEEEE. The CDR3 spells CASSLLASPQHF. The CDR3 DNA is TGTGCCAGCAGTTTGTTGGCATCGCCCCAGCATTTT.

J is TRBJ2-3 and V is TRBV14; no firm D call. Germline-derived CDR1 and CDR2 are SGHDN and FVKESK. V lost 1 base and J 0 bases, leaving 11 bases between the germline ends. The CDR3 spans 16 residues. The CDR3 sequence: CASSQGARWSTDTQYF. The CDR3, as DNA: TGTGCCAGCAGCCAAGGGGCCCGGTGGAGCACAGATACGCAGTATTTT.

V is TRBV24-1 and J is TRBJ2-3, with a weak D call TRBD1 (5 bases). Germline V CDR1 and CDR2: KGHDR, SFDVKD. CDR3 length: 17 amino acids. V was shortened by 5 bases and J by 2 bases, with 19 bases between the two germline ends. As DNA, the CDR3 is TGTGCCACCAGTGCCATCTCCGACAGCCCCCTCACAGATACGCAGTATTTT. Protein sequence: CATSAISDSPLTDTQYF.

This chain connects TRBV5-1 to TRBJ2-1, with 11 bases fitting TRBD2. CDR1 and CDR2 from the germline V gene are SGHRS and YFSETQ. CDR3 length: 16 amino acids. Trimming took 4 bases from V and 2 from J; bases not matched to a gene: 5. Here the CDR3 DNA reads TGCGCCAGCAGCCGGGCTAGCGGGGGGACCTACAATGAGCAGTTCTTC. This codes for CASSRASGGTYNEQFF.

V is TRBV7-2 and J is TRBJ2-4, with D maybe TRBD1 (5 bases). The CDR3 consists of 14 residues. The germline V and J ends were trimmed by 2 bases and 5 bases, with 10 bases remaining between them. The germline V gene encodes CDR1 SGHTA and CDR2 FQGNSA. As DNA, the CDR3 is TGTGCCAGCAGCTTATCCAGGGAAGAAAACATTCAGTACTTC. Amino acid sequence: CASSLSREENIQYF.

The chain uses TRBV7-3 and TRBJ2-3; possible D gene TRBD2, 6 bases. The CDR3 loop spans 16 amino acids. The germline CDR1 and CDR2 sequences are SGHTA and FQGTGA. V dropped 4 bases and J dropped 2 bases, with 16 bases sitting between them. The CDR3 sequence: CASSSDSGVNTDTQYF. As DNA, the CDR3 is TGTGCCAGCAGCTCCGACTCGGGGGTCAACACAGATACGCAGTATTTT.

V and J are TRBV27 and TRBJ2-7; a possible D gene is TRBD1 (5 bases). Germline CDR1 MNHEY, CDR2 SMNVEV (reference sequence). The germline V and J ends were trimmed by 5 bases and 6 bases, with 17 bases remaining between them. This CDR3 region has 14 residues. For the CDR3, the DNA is TGTGCCAGCAGTCCAGGGATTCGAGGACGCGAGCAGTACTTC. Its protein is CASSPGIRGREQYF.